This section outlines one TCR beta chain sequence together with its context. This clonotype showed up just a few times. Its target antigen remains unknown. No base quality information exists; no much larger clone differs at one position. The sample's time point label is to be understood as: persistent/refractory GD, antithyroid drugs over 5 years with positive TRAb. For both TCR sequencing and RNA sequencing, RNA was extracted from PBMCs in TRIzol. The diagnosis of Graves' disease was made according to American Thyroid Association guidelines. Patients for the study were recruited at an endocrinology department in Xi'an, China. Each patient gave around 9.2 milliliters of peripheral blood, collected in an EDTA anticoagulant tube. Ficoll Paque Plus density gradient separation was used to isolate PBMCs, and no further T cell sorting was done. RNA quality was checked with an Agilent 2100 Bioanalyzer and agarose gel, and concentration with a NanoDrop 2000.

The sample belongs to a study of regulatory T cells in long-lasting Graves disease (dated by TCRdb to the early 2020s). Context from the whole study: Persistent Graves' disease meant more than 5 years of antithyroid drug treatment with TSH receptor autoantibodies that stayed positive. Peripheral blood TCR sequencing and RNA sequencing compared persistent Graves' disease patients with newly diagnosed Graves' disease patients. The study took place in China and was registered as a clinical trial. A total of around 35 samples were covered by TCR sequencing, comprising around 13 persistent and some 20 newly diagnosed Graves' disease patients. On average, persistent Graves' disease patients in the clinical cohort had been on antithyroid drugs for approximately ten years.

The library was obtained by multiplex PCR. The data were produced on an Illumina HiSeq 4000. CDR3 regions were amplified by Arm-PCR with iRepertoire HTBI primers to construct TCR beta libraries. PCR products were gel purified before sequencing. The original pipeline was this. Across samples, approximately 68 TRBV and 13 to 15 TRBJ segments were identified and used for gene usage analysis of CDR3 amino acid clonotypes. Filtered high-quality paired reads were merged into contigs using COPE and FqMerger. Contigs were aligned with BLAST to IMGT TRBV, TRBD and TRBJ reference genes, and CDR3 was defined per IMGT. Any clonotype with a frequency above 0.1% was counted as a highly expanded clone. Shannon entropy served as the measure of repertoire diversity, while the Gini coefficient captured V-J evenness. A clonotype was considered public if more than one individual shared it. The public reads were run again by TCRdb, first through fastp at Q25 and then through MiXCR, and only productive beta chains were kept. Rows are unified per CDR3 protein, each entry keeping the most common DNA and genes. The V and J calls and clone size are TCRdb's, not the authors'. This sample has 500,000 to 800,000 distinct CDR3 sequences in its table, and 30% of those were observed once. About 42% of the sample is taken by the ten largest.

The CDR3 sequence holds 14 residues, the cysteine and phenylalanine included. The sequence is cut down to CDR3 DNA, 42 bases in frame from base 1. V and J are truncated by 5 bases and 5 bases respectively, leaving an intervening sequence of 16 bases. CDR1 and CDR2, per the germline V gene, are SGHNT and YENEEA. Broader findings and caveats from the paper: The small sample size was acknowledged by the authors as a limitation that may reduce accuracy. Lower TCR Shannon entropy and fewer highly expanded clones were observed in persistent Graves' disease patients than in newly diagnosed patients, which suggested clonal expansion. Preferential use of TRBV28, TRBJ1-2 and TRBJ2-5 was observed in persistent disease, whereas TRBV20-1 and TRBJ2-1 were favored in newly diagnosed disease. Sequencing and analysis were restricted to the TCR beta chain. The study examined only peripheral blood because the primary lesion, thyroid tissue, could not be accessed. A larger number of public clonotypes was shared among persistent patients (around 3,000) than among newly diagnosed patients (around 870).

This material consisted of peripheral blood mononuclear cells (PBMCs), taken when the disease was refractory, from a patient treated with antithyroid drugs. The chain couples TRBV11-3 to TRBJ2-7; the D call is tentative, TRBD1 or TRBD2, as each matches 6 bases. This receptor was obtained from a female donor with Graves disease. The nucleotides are TGTGCCAGCAGCGAAGGGGGGACTTTCAACGAGCAGTACTTC. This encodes CASSEGGTFNEQYF.